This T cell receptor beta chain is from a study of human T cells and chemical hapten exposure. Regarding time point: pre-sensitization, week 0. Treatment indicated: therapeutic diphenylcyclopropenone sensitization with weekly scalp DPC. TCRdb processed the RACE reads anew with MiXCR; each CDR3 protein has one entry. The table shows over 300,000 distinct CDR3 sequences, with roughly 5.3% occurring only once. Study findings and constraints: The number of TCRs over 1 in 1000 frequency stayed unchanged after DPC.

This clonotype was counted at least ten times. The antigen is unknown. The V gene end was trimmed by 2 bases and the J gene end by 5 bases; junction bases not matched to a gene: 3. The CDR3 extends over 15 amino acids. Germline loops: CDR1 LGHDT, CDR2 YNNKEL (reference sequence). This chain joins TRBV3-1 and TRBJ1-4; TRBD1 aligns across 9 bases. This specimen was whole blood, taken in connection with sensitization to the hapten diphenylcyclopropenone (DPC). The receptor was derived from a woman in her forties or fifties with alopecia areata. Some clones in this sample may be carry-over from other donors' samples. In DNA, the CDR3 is TGTGCCAGCAGCCAACGAACAGGGGGCAATGAAAAACTGTTTTTT. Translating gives CASSQRTGGNEKLFF.